The rows below give T cell receptor beta chains drawn from one sample of a study of Ad26.COV2.S vaccination and SARS-CoV-2 variants. Profiling relied on immunoSEQ multiplex PCR, and the TCRdb table lists in-frame clones only, not all of them. The sample carries some 340,000 clones, 85% recorded once. The source was peripheral blood, collected in a trial of Ad26.COV2.S vaccine versus placebo. The receptors here all came from a person between 18 and 59 years old who received the Ad26.COV2.S COVID-19 vaccine or a placebo. Each CDR3 is given with its conserved first and last residue. Each record gives: V gene, clone size, CDR3 protein. Some rows mark clone size as missing; the rest say once, few, many or name a class of expanded clone.

>TRBV7-2|few
CASAQDNQPQHF
>TRBV29-1|-
CSAQQGQETQYF
>TRBV4-1|-
CASSPYQTRQGDTQYF
>TRBV3-1/TRBV3-2|-
CASSQGGNSPLHF
>TRBV5-8|-
CASSVDMTSGVEQYF
>TRBV5-1|-
CASSLVGEPEQFF
>TRBV10-3|-
CAISGQSSYNSPLHF
>TRBV4-2|-
CASSHAHYGQGGSYEQYF
>TRBV7-2|-
CASSPRVGQSYEQYF
>TRBV4-1|-
CASSQELGDNYEQYF
>TRBV11-3|-
CASSLGGGSDYGYTF
>TRBV4-1|-
CASRKTGANQPQHF
>TRBV19|-
CASARDSGANVLTF
>TRBV28|-
CASRPAGGNQPQHF
>TRBV5-1|-
CASSLASSGRSTDTQYF
>TRBV28|-
CASSLGGGLYEQYF
>TRBV18|-
CASSPQGVREETQYF
>TRBV29-1|-
CSVVGNSGNTIYF
>TRBV25-1|once
CASREGFDRANTEAFF
>TRBV11-3|-
CASSLGQRGVDTQYF